Listed here are 7 T cell receptor beta chains from one sample, sequenced in a study of tumor and adjacent non-tumor tissue in lung cancer. Three rounds of nested PCR, following a modified ARM-PCR protocol, produced the TCRbeta library. Each CDR3 protein gets one entry after TCRdb re-called the multiplex PCR reads with MiXCR. This sample has 65,000 to 95,000 distinct CDR3 sequences, with 65% to 90% found just once. RNA was extracted from bulk tissue without any cell sorting. The specimen was lung tumor tissue. The receptors stem from a woman aged 45 to 65 with non-small cell lung cancer.

The chain employs TRBV6-5 and TRBJ2-7; 7 bases agree with TRBD2. The J segment lost 9 bases and the V segment lost 4 bases, leaving 21 bases of the junction unmatched. This CDR3 spans 17 amino acids. The germline V gene has CDR1 MNHEY and CDR2 SVGAGI. CDR3 in DNA: TGTGCCAGCAGTTCCGCTACCGGGACTATCGGGAGTCGTCTGCAGTACTTC. Translated, it gives CASSSATGTIGSRLQYF.

In this sample, this clonotype turned up many times. The V gene is TRBV20-1, the J gene TRBJ1-1; 8 bases are shared with TRBD1. The CDR3 spans 17 residues. The germline gives CDR1 DFQATT, CDR2 SNEGSKA (reference sequence). V was pared by 4 bases and J by 4 bases, with 17 bases of the junction left unmatched. CDR3 sequence reads: CSAKVSDRGSWFTEAFF. The DNA for the CDR3 is TGCAGTGCTAAGGTTTCCGACAGGGGCTCTTGGTTCACTGAAGCTTTCTTT.

This clonotype came up once. Germline is not matched at one junction end, which may reflect a read error. The rearrangement joins TRBV20-1 to TRBJ2-1, with 10 positions matching TRBD2. Germline CDR1 DFQATT, CDR2 SNEGSKA (reference sequence). This CDR3 comprises 19 residues. The CDR3 sequence: CSARDWGGAGGKRYIEKSF. The DNA of the CDR3 is TGCAGTGCTAGAGATTGGGGCGGAGCGGGAGGGAAGAGGTACATTGAGAAGTCCTTC.

Remarks on this clonotype: At one of its ends the junction is not consistent with the germline gene, which may arise from a read error. The chain joins TRBV11-1 to TRBJ1-1; unclear D gene. There are 15 residues in the CDR3. From germline, CDR1 is SGHAT and CDR2 FQDESV (reference sequence). CDR3 sequence: CASSSEDCLNTEVIF. The CDR3 nucleotides read TGTGCCAGCAGCTCCGAGGACTGCTTGAACACTGAAGTTATCTTT. Drawing the rest from reference TRBV11-1 and TRBJ1-1, the complete variable domain is EAEVAQSPRYKITEKSQAVAFWCDPISGHATLYWYRQILGQGPELLVQFQDESVVDDSQLPKDRFSAERLKGVDSTLKIQPAELGDSAMYLCASSSEDCLNTEVIFGQGTRLTVV.

In this sample, this clonotype turned up once. The germline gene is not matched at one end of the junction; a read error may be the cause. The chain joins TRBV6-2 or TRBV6-3 to TRBJ2-1; tentatively, D is TRBD2 (6 bases). This CDR3 has 16 amino acids. Germline CDR1 reads MNHEY; CDR2 reads SVGEGT. CDR3: CVSSRAGPSSYNEQFF. CDR3 bases: TGTGTCAGCAGCCGTGCGGGGCCGAGCTCATACAATGAGCAGTTCTTC.

The J gene is TRBJ1-5, the V gene TRBV6-1; D ambiguous. Germline V lookup: CDR1 MNHNS, CDR2 SASEGT. Between the trimmed V and J ends, which lost 2 bases and 7 bases, there was a span of 12 bases. The CDR3 has 14 residues. The CDR3 loop is CASSEIWSDQPQHF. CDR3 sequence (DNA): TGTGCCAGCAGTGAAATTTGGAGCGACCAGCCCCAGCATTTT.

The chain uses TRBV20-1 and TRBJ1-1; no clear D gene. The CDR3 is 14 residues long. V lost 4 bases and J lost 0, with 12 bases in between. Germline V CDR1 and CDR2: DFQATT, SNEGSKA (reference sequence). CDR3 DNA: TGCAGTGCTACACCTGGCGACTTGAACACTGAAGCTTTCTTT. This encodes CSATPGDLNTEAFF.